Listed here are 9 T cell receptor beta chains from one sample, sequenced in a study of T cell repertoires in cytomegalovirus infection. In TCRdb, the reads were re-called with MiXCR into one record per CDR3 protein. The sample contains fewer than 1,000,000 distinct CDR3 sequences, approximately 30% of which appear only once. These receptors' targets are unknown. This specimen consisted of cultured CD8+ T cells from PBMCs, obtained from culture after CMV antigen stimulation. The receptors originated from a human donor in good health (CMV status not recorded). Some clones in this sample may be carry-over from other donors' samples.

In its sample, this clonotype was seen a few times. The chain employs TRBV2 and TRBJ2-2; D is ambiguous. There are 16 residues in the CDR3. CDR1 and CDR2 (germline): SNHLY, FYNNEI. V was trimmed by 2 bases and J by 0 bases, leaving 10 bases between them. The CDR3 coding sequence is TGTGCCAGCAGTGAAAGGTGGGCGTCGAACACCGGGGAGCTGTTTTTT. It codes for CASSERWASNTGELFF.

This clonotype was counted between two and nine times. The rearrangement links TRBV15 to TRBJ2-7; tentatively, D is TRBD2 (5 bases). The CDR3 runs 16 residues. Trimming took 0 bases from V and 4 from J, leaving 16 bases between them. CDR1 is LNHNV and CDR2 is YYDKDF in the germline V gene (reference sequence). DNA for the CDR3: TGTGCCACCAGCAGAGATCCAGGTGGAGGCAGTTACGAGCAGTACTTC. Residues: CATSRDPGGGSYEQYF.

V is TRBV13 and J is TRBJ2-7; maybe TRBD2 (5 bases). CDR3 length: 13 residues. Germline CDR1 PRHDT, CDR2 FYEKMQ (reference sequence). The germline V and J ends were trimmed by 5 bases and 5 bases, with 13 bases remaining between them. The CDR3 DNA follows: TGTGCCAGCAGCCTACGAGGGCGCGACGAGCAGTACGTC. It is translated as CASSLRGRDEQYV.

The J gene is TRBJ1-1, the V gene TRBV27; TRBD1 might be the D (5 bases). From germline, CDR1 is MNHEY and CDR2 SMNVEV (reference sequence). The CDR3 contains 17 residues. The ends were cut back, 5 bases at V and 2 bases at J, with 21 bases in the middle. CDR3 residues: CASSQTLRTTDNTEAFF. In DNA, the CDR3 is TGTGCCAGCAGTCAAACACTTAGGACGACAGATAACACTGAAGCTTTCTTT.

The chain joins TRBV20-1 to TRBJ2-3; TRBD2 matches at 9 bases. Trimming cost V 3 bases and J 2 bases; bases outside gene matches: 15. The CDR3 extends over 18 amino acids. Looked up from germline, CDR1 is DFQATT and CDR2 is SNEGSKA (reference sequence). DNA for the CDR3: TGCAGTGCTAGCGGATATTTTCGGCTAGCGGGGAACACAGATACGCAGTATTTT. It specifies CSASGYFRLAGNTDTQYF.

J is TRBJ2-4 and V is TRBV13; TRBD2 aligns across 13 bases. The ends lost 5 bases at V and 3 bases at J; junction bases unmatched: 4. This CDR3 has 16 amino acids. Germline CDR1 is PRHDT and CDR2 is FYEKMQ (reference sequence). As DNA, the CDR3 is TGTGCCAGCAGCCCCACTAGCGGGGGGGGCAAAAACATTCAGTACTTC. This gives the protein CASSPTSGGGKNIQYF. Filled out from reference TRBV13 and TRBJ2-4, the complete variable domain reads AAGVIQSPRHLIKEKRETATLKCYPIPRHDTVYWYQQGPGQDPQFLISFYEKMQSDKGSIPDRFSAQQFSDYHSELNMSSLELGDSALYFCASSPTSGGGKNIQYFGAGTRLSVL.

The chain couples TRBV5-1 to TRBJ1-2; D perhaps matches TRBD1 (5 bases). Germline V gene lookup returns CDR1 SGHRS and CDR2 YFSETQ. The CDR3 has 16 amino acids. The V gene lost 0 bases and the J gene lost 5 bases, with 17 bases spanning the gap. CDR3: CASSLAPSGGLYGYTF. The DNA of the CDR3 is TGCGCCAGCAGCTTGGCCCCATCGGGGGGACTTTATGGCTACACCTTC. Full variable domain (outside the CDR3, taken from reference TRBV5-1 and TRBJ1-2): KAGVTQTPRYLIKTRGQQVTLSCSPISGHRSVSWYQQTPGQGLQFLFEYFSETQRNKGNFPGRFSGRQFSNSRSEMNVSTLELGDSALYLCASSLAPSGGLYGYTFGSGTRLTVV.

The chain joins TRBV19 to TRBJ1-5; tentative D call: TRBD1 (5 bases). The germline CDR1 and CDR2 sequences are LNHDA and SQIVND (reference sequence). V dropped 8 bases and J dropped 5 bases, with 16 bases sitting between them. The CDR3 consists of 14 residues. The CDR3 loop is CASFLRGSDQPQHF. The DNA of the CDR3 is TGTGCCAGTTTCCTCCGGGGCTCTGATCAGCCCCAGCATTTT.

This clonotype was seen at least ten times. This rearrangement joins TRBV10-2 to TRBJ2-3; D is uncertain. This CDR3 region has 13 residues. Trimming left V 7 bases short and J 0 bases short, with 8 bases between. CDR1 WSHSY and CDR2 SAAADI come from the germline V gene. The CDR3 loop reads CASTELSTDTQYF. The CDR3 DNA follows: TGCGCCAGCACCGAACTAAGCACAGATACGCAGTATTTT.